This T cell receptor beta chain was captured by sequencing in a study of T cells after yellow fever vaccination. Study-level background: Where fractions had low cell numbers, libraries were prepared from them with the SMART-Seq v4 Ultra Low Input RNA kit. General study findings and limits: Peaking on day 5 versus 15, the secondary response was faster but weaker. Post-booster repertoires again held most primary-vaccination clones (roughly 96% CD4, roughly 88% CD8).

The CDR3 consists of 12 residues. CDR1 LGHDT and CDR2 YNNKEL come from the germline V gene (reference sequence). The germline V and J ends were trimmed by 1 base and 2 bases, with 3 bases remaining between them. The study made its TCR cDNA through 5'RACE template switching. That step introduced a universal primer site along with UMIs. One entry per CDR3 protein, called by TCRdb with MiXCR from the 5' RACE reads. The profile shows 450,000 to 550,000 distinct CDR3 sequences, about 19% of them singletons. This clonotype was observed at least ten times. No antigen is known for it. Sequenced here: PBMCs, sampled 15 days after the yellow fever booster vaccination. The sequence derives from a man between 25 and 39 years old who received the YFV17D yellow fever vaccine. The chain couples TRBV3-1 to TRBJ2-7; D gene uncertain. CDR3 coding DNA: TGTGCCAGCAGCCAAGCCGCCTACGAGCAGTACTTC. It encodes CASSQAAYEQYF.